Listed here are 17 T cell receptor beta chains from one sample, sequenced in a study of CXCR3-negative and CXCR3-positive naive CD8 T cells (dated by TCRdb to between 2019 and 2020). Overall study outcomes, separate from this receptor: TRB CDR3s from CXCR3-positive naive cells showed higher hydrophobicity (lower Kidera factor 4), lower energy, and higher strength and volume indices than CXCR3-negative naive cells.

Sequenced on a NextSeq 550. The Human TCR Profiling Kit (MiLaboratory) was used to prepare UMI-labeled 5' RACE TRB cDNA libraries. Each entry corresponds to one CDR3 protein sequence from reads that TCRdb reprocessed, and DNA is not given. The table for this sample records under 85,000 distinct CDR3 sequences. Under 0.8% of the sample is taken by the ten largest. These TCRs are of unknown antigen specificity. Sequencing input: naive CXCR3+ CD8+ T cells from blood. This sample's cell subset or site label indicates: CD45RO-CCR7+CD27+CD95- naive CD8+ T cells expressing CXCR3 (TNR3+). The receptors were sampled from a human donor in good health. Some clones in this sample may be carry-over from other donors' samples.

The genes are TRBV7-2 and TRBJ2-7; with no DNA, the TCRdb D assignment of TRBD2 cannot be verified. This CDR3 is 15 amino acids long. The germline V gene has CDR1 SGHTA and CDR2 FQGNSA. The CDR3 loop reads CASSRISGATYEQYF. The entire variable domain, with the rest obtained from reference TRBV7-2 and TRBJ2-7, is as follows: GAGVSQSPSNKVTEKGKDVELRCDPISGHTALYWYRQSLGQGLEFLIYFQGNSAPDKSGLPSDRFSAERTGGSVSTLTIQRTQQEDSAVYLCASSRISGATYEQYFGPGTRLTVT.

The chain employs TRBV20-1 and TRBJ2-7; lacking DNA, the TRBD2 call made by TCRdb goes unchecked. The CDR3 totals 14 residues. Germline-derived CDR1 and CDR2 are DFQATT and SNEGSKA (reference sequence). This CDR3 reads CSARDLAGGYEQYF.

The genes are TRBV29-1 and TRBJ1-2; the D gene TCRdb calls, TRBD1, cannot be checked with no DNA. Germline V gene sequence: CDR1 SQVTM, CDR2 ANQGSEA. The CDR3 totals 14 residues. The CDR3 protein is CSAGGDRVLDGYTF. The whole variable domain, remainder taken from reference TRBV29-1 and TRBJ1-2, is SAVISQKPSRDICQRGTSLTIQCQVDSQVTMMFWYRQQPGQSLTLIATANQGSEATYESGFVIDKFPISRPNLTFSTLTVSNMSPEDSSIYLCSAGGDRVLDGYTFGSGTRLTVV.

This rearrangement joins TRBV11-2 to TRBJ2-1. The CDR3 runs to 12 residues. Looked up from germline, CDR1 is SGHAT and CDR2 is FQNNGV. This CDR3 reads CASSFYDNEQFF.

The V call is TRBV20-1, the J call TRBJ2-7; the TCRdb call, TRBD1, lacks DNA for checking. CDR3 length: 14 amino acids. CDR1 is DFQATT and CDR2 is SNEGSKA in the germline V gene (reference sequence). CDR3: CSAAGTGMVYEQYF.

This CDR3 reads CASRLAGGPRFYNEQFF. The genes are TRBV2 and TRBJ2-1; the D call of TRBD2 rests on TCRdb alone, since no DNA is present to check it. The CDR3 runs 17 residues. Germline CDR1 reads SNHLY; CDR2 reads FYNNEI. Based on the CDR3 plus reference TRBV2 and TRBJ2-1, the full variable domain is EPEVTQTPSHQVTQMGQEVILRCVPISNHLYFYWYRQILGQKVEFLVSFYNNEISEKSEIFDDQFSVERPDGSNFTLKIRSTKLEDSAMYFCASRLAGGPRFYNEQFFGPGTRLTVL.

This sequence joins TRBV4-2 and TRBJ2-7; TCRdb picks TRBD2, but there is no DNA to check that call. Per the germline V gene, CDR1 is LGHNA and CDR2 is YNFKEQ. This CDR3 has 16 residues. CDR3 sequence: CASSPQPSGVSYEQYF.

The CDR3 loop is CASSITAGAATYEQYF. V and J are TRBV7-2 and TRBJ2-7; lacking DNA, the TRBD2 call made by TCRdb goes unchecked. Germline lookup yields CDR1 SGHTA and CDR2 FQGNSA. The CDR3 loop spans 16 amino acids.

The rearrangement uses TRBV6-5 and TRBJ2-7; the D call from TCRdb, TRBD1, cannot be confirmed without DNA. Per the germline V gene, CDR1 is MNHEY and CDR2 is SVGAGI. This CDR3 is built from 13 residues. This CDR3 reads CASSPTGHYEQYF.

CDR3: CASSGNRARTGELFF. The genes are TRBV6-2 or TRBV6-3 and TRBJ2-2; the D gene TCRdb calls, TRBD1, cannot be checked with no DNA. The CDR3 runs to 15 residues. CDR1 is MNHEY, CDR2 SVGEGT, per germline.

This chain links TRBV6-6 with TRBJ2-7. The CDR3 is 15 amino acids. Germline V gene data show CDR1 as MNHNY and CDR2 as SVGAGI (reference sequence). The CDR3 sequence: CASSSRVSEGYEQYF.

The gene calls are TRBV2 and TRBJ1-4; TCRdb returns TRBD1, unconfirmable since there is no DNA. Germline CDR1 reads SNHLY; CDR2 reads FYNNEI. There are 14 residues in the CDR3. The CDR3 sequence is CASSEIAGDEKLFF. The whole variable domain, remainder taken from reference TRBV2 and TRBJ1-4, is EPEVTQTPSHQVTQMGQEVILRCVPISNHLYFYWYRQILGQKVEFLVSFYNNEISEKSEIFDDQFSVERPDGSNFTLKIRSTKLEDSAMYFCASSEIAGDEKLFFGSGTQLSVL.

The chain combines TRBV12-3 or TRBV12-4 with TRBJ2-1; TCRdb's assignment of TRBD1 cannot be checked, as there is no DNA. The CDR3 spans 15 residues. The CDR3 sequence: CASSLWTGGNNEQFF.

The CDR3 spells CATSQGEQNIQYF. This chain connects TRBV15 to TRBJ2-4. The length of the CDR3 is 13 residues. The germline gives CDR1 LNHNV, CDR2 YYDKDF (reference sequence).

V usage is TRBV29-1 and J usage is TRBJ2-7; the TCRdb call, TRBD1, lacks DNA for checking. Germline V gene lookup returns CDR1 SQVTM and CDR2 ANQGSEA. This CDR3 is 13 amino acids long. CDR3 sequence reads: CSVVRDRTYEQYF.

The chain is built from TRBV7-2 and TRBJ2-7; TCRdb proposes TRBD2, but this gene call is untestable without DNA. Per the germline V gene, CDR1 is SGHTA and CDR2 is FQGNSA. The CDR3 totals 20 residues. The CDR3 protein is CASSLVRFVGLAGPGNEQYF.

The CDR3 sequence is CASDGTGSSGNTIYF. The chain couples TRBV12-3 or TRBV12-4 to TRBJ1-3; TCRdb indicates TRBD1, and absent DNA this call remains unverified. There are 15 residues in the CDR3.